This TCR beta chain originates from a study of blood T cell repertoires in COVID-19 (dated by TCRdb to the early 2020s). Study-wide context: Collaborator samples came from the United States, Italy and Spain and covered acute and convalescent phases of COVID-19. Subjects who had been exposed to COVID-19, were actively infected with it, or had recovered from it provided the deeply sampled blood TCRbeta repertoires that made up the dataset. Where HLA class I and class II types were available, the types were taken from metadata supplied by the sample provider, not from assay-based typing. The sample metadata nearly always contained a de-identified subject ID, COVID-19 status, age in years and sex. The repertoires were released in a freely available public database meant as a resource for research on the immune response to SARS-CoV-2. The prospective study material was composed of cDNA or gDNA derived from T cells, B-cell-depleted T cells, or PBMCs. The samples were drawn from the first 160 participants of the ongoing ImmuneRACE study and from 1,200 or so subjects provided by 6 global collaborators. Overall results and qualifications from the work: Clinical and demographic metadata were provided uncurated, with the amount varying by source and participant.

Of note for this clone: The specificity of this receptor is unknown. No base quality values were provided; no much bigger clone lies one nucleotide off.

Taken from cysteine to phenylalanine, the CDR3 has 14 residues. Solely the CDR3 DNA is kept, with 42 bases framed from the first base. Trimming takes 1 base off V and 7 bases off J; junction bases not matched to a gene: 6. From the germline V gene, CDR1 is SGHTA and CDR2 is FQGNSA. TCRbeta CDR3 regions were amplified from genomic DNA by means of the immunoSEQ Assay, a bias-controlled multiplex PCR. In the original analysis: Within the assay, amplification of reference gene primers was used to estimate how many nucleated cells each sample contained. To quantify the absolute abundance of each unique TCRbeta CDR3 rearrangement, sequence reads were collapsed and filtered. Productive Simpson clonality was computed per sample as the square root of Simpson's diversity index over productive rearrangements. In its TCRdb copy, this immuneACCESS table keeps in-frame sequences only and misses some clones. Where compared with another copy, unresolved V genes explain less than half of these, and the others have no known cause. V, J and clone size are those of that table, while D and trimming were read from the DNA. A total of some 120,000 clones appear in this sample, 85% to 90% of them only once. Approximately 3% of the sample rests with the top ten.

One collaborating source in Seattle enrolled patients during active infection and followed them longitudinally through the course of disease. Collaborating institutions collected whole blood in K2EDTA tubes following their own protocols. For TCRbeta analysis, collaborator samples were shipped as frozen whole blood, as isolated PBMCs, or as DNA extracted from either sample type. The rearrangement joined TRBV7-2 to TRBJ2-7, with 8 junctional bases fitting TRBD2. Material for sequencing was peripheral blood. The TCR sequence derives from a woman aged 80 or over with COVID-19, enrolled during active disease. The base sequence is TGTGCCAGCAGCTTAGGGGCGGGAGGAAGGGAGCAGTACTTC. Its protein is CASSLGAGGREQYF.